The source of this T cell receptor beta chain is a study of radiotherapy plus CTLA-4 blockade in lung cancer (dated by TCRdb to the late 2010s). For context, the study as a whole: Objective responses were observed in about 17% of enrolled patients, and disease control was achieved in approximately 30%. The full study reports these points: Early dynamic changes in blood T cell clones, together with increased serum interferon-beta after radiation, were reported as the strongest predictors of response. After treatment with radiotherapy and ipilimumab, TCR clones that came from tumors expanded in the peripheral blood.

Comments on this clone: This receptor's antigen is unknown. Per-nucleotide qualities are absent, and no much larger clonotype sits a single base away.

Focal radiation therapy combined with CTLA-4 blockade (ipilimumab) was tested in patients with chemo-refractory metastatic non-small-cell lung cancer. The library was produced with the immunoSEQ multiplex PCR assay. TCRdb stores this immuneACCESS table with in-frame sequences only. Part of the clones is absent; in the studies checked, under half of the shortfall reflects unresolved V genes, and no reason is known for the rest. This sample comprises tens of thousands of clones, approximately 86% of them detected only once. The ten largest clones represent roughly a sixth of the sample. The germline V gene gives CDR1 as SGHRS and CDR2 as YFSETQ. The germline V end is reduced by 4 bases and the J end by 4 bases; junction bases left unmatched: 14. The CDR3 runs 19 amino acids, cysteine and phenylalanine included. The only DNA kept is the CDR3, 57 bases in frame from the first base.

The source of this sequence is a human donor with non-small cell lung cancer that progressed on radiotherapy plus ipilimumab. The rearrangement combines TRBV5-1 with TRBJ1-6; 10 bases in the junction line up with TRBD1. The sample consisted of peripheral blood, taken from a patient treated with radiotherapy plus ipilimumab. The nucleotide sequence reads TGCGCCAGCAGCCGTAAAACCCCGGGACAGGGGACTTATAATTCACCCCTCCACTTT. This translates into CASSRKTPGQGTYNSPLHF. Supplemented by the reference TRBV5-1 and TRBJ1-6 proteins around the CDR3, the complete variable domain is KAGVTQTPRYLIKTRGQQVTLSCSPISGHRSVSWYQQTPGQGLQFLFEYFSETQRNKGNFPGRFSGRQFSNSRSEMNVSTLELGDSALYLCASSRKTPGQGTYNSPLHFGNGTRLTVT.